This T cell receptor (beta chain) was identified in a study of T cells in Graves' hyperthyroidism and ophthalmopathy. The overall study: Blood was drawn when the patient was first diagnosed and still untreated.

Germline loops: CDR1 SSHAT, CDR2 FNYEAQ (reference sequence). This CDR3 is built from 15 residues. This clonotype was seen a handful of times. A junction end diverges from the germline sequence, so it may reflect a read error. Researchers barred patients who had uncontrolled infection, other autoimmune disease, pregnancy or lactation. PBMCs came from around 10 ml fresh peripheral blood. TCR beta CDR3 regions were amplified from RNA. In the first-round RT-PCR of the TCR CDR3, the HTBI primer set was used. Each CDR3 protein gets one entry after TCRdb re-called the multiplex PCR reads with MiXCR. The sample has about 250,000 distinct CDR3 sequences; approximately 14% are singletons.

Sequencing was done on a sample of blood. The chain is built from TRBV7-7 and TRBJ2-1, with TRBD2 matching 14 bases. This receptor was taken from a woman in her fifties or sixties with Graves' hyperthyroidism that later progressed to Graves' ophthalmopathy. DNA of the CDR3: TGTGCTAGCAGCCATGGGACTAGCGGGGGACGGGAGCAGTTCTTC. Protein: CASSHGTSGGREQFF.